One sample yielded the 20 T cell receptor beta chains listed below, sequenced in a study of cytomegalovirus exposure and HLA in healthy donors. The PCR was carried out with 60 Vbeta primers and 13 Jbeta primers. Sequencing was performed with immunoSEQ multiplex PCR; in TCRdb, only in-frame clones are kept and a portion is missing. This sample carries 79,000 or so clones, roughly three quarters of them seen once, and the ten largest clones take around 22%. Sequencing input: PBMCs. These receptors all come from a woman between 40 and 50 years old in good health and CMV-seropositive.

The rearrangement links TRBV30 to TRBJ1-1; 7 nucleotides match TRBD1. V was clipped by 3 bases and J by 3 bases; unmatched bases: 7. Germline assignment: CDR1 GTSNPN and CDR2 SVGIG (reference sequence). CDR3 length equals 14 residues. CDR3 coding DNA: TGTGCCTGGAGATACAGGGGACGGGACACTGAAGCTTTCTTT. The encoded protein is CAWRYRGRDTEAFF.

This clone was detected once. V is TRBV7-3 and J is TRBJ1-6; D remains ambiguous. The V gene's germline CDR1 is SGHTA and CDR2 FQGTGA. V lost 2 bases, J lost 7 bases, and 9 bases lay in between. This CDR3 contains 14 residues. CDR3 DNA sequence: TGTGCCAGCAGCTTAGGAGGTAACAATTCACCCCTCCACTTT. As protein: CASSLGGNNSPLHF.

This clone was recorded only once. The genes are TRBV4-1 and TRBJ2-2, with D possibly being TRBD2 (5 bases). Germline CDR1 MGHRA, CDR2 YSYEKL. The CDR3 sequence is 15 residues long. V was clipped by 7 bases and J by 2 bases, with 14 bases between them. The CDR3 spells CASKSIGLNTGELFF. The CDR3 bases are TGCGCCAGCAAGTCAATAGGACTCAACACCGGGGAGCTGTTTTTT.

This sequence joins TRBV18 and TRBJ2-2, with TRBD2 matching over 10 bases. Germline CDR1 and CDR2: KGHSH and LQKENI. The CDR3 spans 16 residues. V lost 6 bases, J lost 5 bases, and 9 bases stayed unmatched. DNA for the CDR3: TGTGCCAGCTCGCCTCTGGGACTAGCGTTTACCGGGGAGCTGTTTTTT. Amino acid sequence: CASSPLGLAFTGELFF.

This clone came up once. The rearrangement links TRBV28 to TRBJ2-6; D possibly corresponds to TRBD1 (6 bases). Trimming removed 5 bases from V and 10 bases from J, with 12 bases in between. This CDR3 region has 13 residues. Germline CDR1 is MDHEN and CDR2 is SYDVKM. The CDR3 spells CASSPDRHNVLTF. DNA for the CDR3: TGTGCCAGCAGTCCTGACAGGCATAACGTCCTGACTTTC.

The rearrangement uses TRBV6-5 and TRBJ2-1, with 10 bases fitting TRBD1. CDR3 length: 15 amino acids. With V trimmed by 5 bases and J by 1 base, 2 bases remained unmatched. Germline V gene sequence: CDR1 MNHEY, CDR2 SVGAGI. CDR3 residues: CASSQDRGSYNEQFF. The CDR3 region has the DNA TGTGCCAGCAGTCAGGACAGGGGGTCCTACAATGAGCAGTTCTTC.

V is TRBV14 and J is TRBJ1-1; no clear D gene. Trimming stripped 3 bases from V and 1 base from J, with 6 bases between. Germline CDR1 SGHDN, CDR2 FVKESK. This CDR3 contains 13 residues. CDR3 coding DNA: TGTGCCAGCAGCCAGGCAGGGAACACTGAAGCTTTCTTT. It translates to CASSQAGNTEAFF.

V and J are TRBV30 and TRBJ1-6, with 7 bases identical to TRBD1. Trimming removed 2 bases from V and 7 bases from J; junction bases left unmatched: 2. The germline V gene has CDR1 GTSNPN and CDR2 SVGIG (reference sequence). CDR3 length: 13 residues. The CDR3 DNA follows: TGTGCCTGGAGTCGACAGGGAAATTCACCCCTCCACTTT. Amino acids: CAWSRQGNSPLHF.

This rearrangement joins TRBV19 to TRBJ1-1; tentatively, D is TRBD1 (6 bases). The CDR3 is 15 amino acids. V shed 5 bases and J shed 1 base, with 14 bases lying between them. Germline CDR1 LNHDA, CDR2 SQIVND (reference sequence). The CDR3 nucleotides are TGTGCCAGTAGTCTGGGAACAGGGACGAACACTGAAGCTTTCTTT. This gives the protein CASSLGTGTNTEAFF.

This chain uses TRBV29-1 with TRBJ2-1, with 9 bases that match TRBD2. Germline V gene lookup returns CDR1 SQVTM and CDR2 ANQGSEA. Trimming took 7 bases from V and 9 from J; bases not matched to a gene: 13. This CDR3 spans 14 amino acids. CDR3 amino acids: CSAQVGGRGGEQFF. CDR3 bases: TGCAGCGCCCAGGTCGGCGGGAGGGGTGGTGAGCAGTTCTTC.

V gene TRBV7-9 combines with J gene TRBJ2-3; 16 bases match TRBD2. The CDR3 covers 18 residues. Per the germline V gene, CDR1 is SEHNR and CDR2 is FQNEAQ (reference sequence). The J segment lost 0 bases and the V segment lost 4 bases, leaving 4 bases of the junction unmatched. CDR3 coding DNA: TGTGCCAGCAGCTCTCCGGGACTAGCGGGGGGGAGCACAGATACGCAGTATTTT. Amino acid sequence: CASSSPGLAGGSTDTQYF. Variable domain in full (rest from reference TRBV7-9 and TRBJ2-3): DTGVSQNPRHKITKRGQNVTFRCDPISEHNRLYWYRQTLGQGPEFLTYFQNEAQLEKSRLLSDRFSAERPKGSFSTLEIQRTEQGDSAMYLCASSSPGLAGGSTDTQYFGPGTRLTVL.

The chain employs TRBV18 and TRBJ1-2; a possible D gene is TRBD1 (5 bases). The germline V gene encodes CDR1 KGHSH and CDR2 LQKENI. Trimming cost V 2 bases and J 2 bases, with 12 bases left between them. The CDR3 consists of 15 residues. The CDR3: CASSPSGGSNYGYTF. DNA of the CDR3: TGTGCCAGCTCACCAAGCGGGGGTTCCAACTATGGCTACACCTTC.

The chain couples TRBV11-2 to TRBJ2-1; 7 bases match TRBD2. J lost 15 bases, V lost 3 bases, and 5 bases had no gene match. Germline V gene data show CDR1 as SGHAT and CDR2 as FQNNGV. The length of the CDR3 is 11 residues. CDR3 protein: CASSLGREGFF. CDR3 nucleotides: TGTGCCAGCAGCTTGGGAAGGGAGGGGTTCTTC.

This chain links TRBV5-6 with TRBJ2-1, with 10 bases that match TRBD2. The CDR3 contains 16 residues. Germline CDR1 reads SGHDT; CDR2 reads YYEEEE. With V trimmed by 1 base and J by 9 bases, 10 bases remained unmatched. CDR3: CASSLKRTSGIGEQFF. CDR3 nucleotide sequence: TGTGCCAGCAGCTTGAAGAGAACTAGCGGGATAGGTGAGCAGTTCTTC.

This clone was observed a single time. The chain has TRBV15 and TRBJ1-5; perhaps TRBD1 as D (5 bases). This CDR3 is 15 amino acids long. Germline V gene sequence: CDR1 LNHNV, CDR2 YYDKDF (reference sequence). With 5 bases removed from V and 4 bases from J, the gap between germline ends came to 15 bases. CDR3: CATSYDTGVNQPQHF. DNA for the CDR3: TGTGCCACCAGCTACGATACGGGGGTGAATCAGCCCCAGCATTTT. The full variable domain, rest sourced from reference TRBV15 and TRBJ1-5, is DAMVIQNPRYQVTQFGKPVTLSCSQTLNHNVMYWYQQKSSQAPKLLFHYYDKDFNNEADTPDNFQSRRPNTSFCFLDIRSPGLGDTAMYLCATSYDTGVNQPQHFGDGTRLSIL.

V and J are TRBV28 and TRBJ1-2; D might be TRBD1 (5 bases). CDR1 is MDHEN, CDR2 SYDVKM, per germline. The CDR3 length is 14 residues. The ends were cut back, 4 bases at V and 3 bases at J, with 12 bases in the middle. The CDR3 bases are TGTGCCAGCAGTTCCGCGACAGACTACTATGGCTACACCTTC. It encodes CASSSATDYYGYTF.

This clone was recorded a few times. CDR3: CASSQGGQGGDEKLFF. DNA of the CDR3: TGTGCCAGCAGCCAGGGGGGACAGGGGGGCGATGAAAAACTGTTTTTT. The rearrangement links TRBV4-2 to TRBJ1-4, with 11 bases that match TRBD1. The length of the CDR3 is 16 residues. Germline V gene data show CDR1 as LGHNA and CDR2 as YNFKEQ. Losses at the gene ends were 3 bases for V and 6 bases for J; bases not matched to a gene: 6.

This clone was picked up a small number of times. The chain is built from TRBV2 and TRBJ2-7; TRBD1 matches 10 bases. The CDR3 consists of 15 residues. Losses at the gene ends were 8 bases for V and 2 bases for J; bases not matched to a gene: 9. Germline CDR1 and CDR2: SNHLY and FYNNEI. The CDR3 DNA follows: TGTGCCAGCCAAAGGGGGGACAGGGGCCCCTACGAGCAGTACTTC. Encoded protein: CASQRGDRGPYEQYF.

The count of this clone is one. The chain is built from TRBV6-6 and TRBJ2-7; D is unresolved. Trimming shortened V by 10 bases and J by 0 bases, and 16 bases separated the two germline ends. Germline V CDR1 and CDR2: MNHNY, SVGAGI (reference sequence). The length of the CDR3 is 14 residues. As DNA, the CDR3 is TGTGCCACCCTCCTTGACTCCAGCTCCTACGAGCAGTACTTC. Translating gives CATLLDSSSYEQYF.

This clone was picked up a small number of times. This rearrangement joins TRBV28 to TRBJ1-1, with 7 bases that match TRBD1. This CDR3 region has 17 residues. With V trimmed by 4 bases and J by 4 bases, 15 bases remained unmatched. Germline CDR1 is MDHEN and CDR2 is SYDVKM. The CDR3 sequence: CASSWVSINRGLTEAFF. In DNA form, the CDR3 reads TGTGCCAGCAGTTGGGTTTCGATTAACAGGGGTCTCACTGAAGCTTTCTTT.